This is a list of T cell receptor beta chains from one sample in a study of OX40 agonist ivuxolimab in advanced cancers. The method was immunoSEQ multiplex PCR; TCRdb's version includes in-frame clones alone and lacks a portion of them. The data hold 79,000 or so clones, with around 90% observed a single time. The sequencing used CD4+ or CD8+ T cells sorted from blood, collected in a trial of the OX40 agonist ivuxolimab. The receptor source for this set is an adult with an advanced solid tumor such as melanoma, head and neck, liver or kidney cancer. Both conserved end residues are part of each CDR3. D genes are given only for firm matches. Clone size is not always given. Where it is, it says once, few, many or a class for expanded clones.

j_gene | d_gene | abundance | v_gene | CDR3nt | CDR3aa
TRBJ2-5 | TRBD1 | NA | TRBV9 | TGTGCCAGCAGCGTAGGACTAGGACAGGGGGGGGAGACCCAGTACTTC | CASSVGLGQGGETQYF
TRBJ2-7 | NA | NA | TRBV6-1 | TGTGCCAGCAGTGAAGGGGGGGCAATTGGGTACGAGCAGTACTTC | CASSEGGAIGYEQYF
TRBJ1-2 | NA | once | TRBV7-2 | TGTGCCAGCAGCTTAGTAGGGGGGCTAGGAGGGAACTATGGCTACACCTTC | CASSLVGGLGGNYGYTF
TRBJ2-7 | NA | NA | TRBV18 | TGTGCCAGCTCACCTGGACGGGGTGTCGAGCAGTACTTC | CASSPGRGVEQYF
TRBJ1-1 | NA | NA | TRBV5-1 | TGCGCCAGCAGTGAATTCGGAAGATCCTACACTGAAGCTTTCTTT | CASSEFGRSYTEAFF
TRBJ2-2 | NA | once | TRBV28 | TGTGCCAGCAGTCCCGGGACACCGAACACCGGGGAGCTGTTTTTT | CASSPGTPNTGELFF
TRBJ2-3 | NA | NA | TRBV6-5 | TGTGCCAGTAAGTGGACTGGCACAGATACGCAGTATTTT | CASKWTGTDTQYF
TRBJ1-2 | NA | NA | TRBV10-3 | TGTGCCATCAGTGAGTCGGGCAGCTATGGCTACACCTTC | CAISESGSYGYTF
TRBJ2-1 | NA | NA | TRBV7-2 | TGTGCCAGCAGCCAGGGGTTGGGGGACTACAATGAGCAGTTCTTC | CASSQGLGDYNEQFF
TRBJ1-4 | TRBD1 | NA | TRBV18 | TGTGCCAGCTCACGCGGGACAGTTAATGAAAAACTGTTTTTT | CASSRGTVNEKLFF
TRBJ1-1 | NA | NA | TRBV15 | TGTGCCACCAGCAGGGGGGGAACAGGGCCTAGGCGGAACACTGAAGCTTTCTTT | CATSRGGTGPRRNTEAFF
TRBJ2-7 | NA | NA | TRBV6-6 | TGTGCCAGCAGTTACATCCGGGACTACGAGCAGTACTTC | CASSYIRDYEQYF
TRBJ1-5 | TRBD1 | NA | TRBV19 | TGTGCCAGTAGTCAACAGGGGGCTGGCAATCAGCCCCAGCATTTT | CASSQQGAGNQPQHF
TRBJ1-1 | NA | few | TRBV19 | TGTGCCAGTAGTGACCGGAGGGGCGGAACTGAAGCTTTCTTT | CASSDRRGGTEAFF
TRBJ1-5 | NA | NA | TRBV28 | TGTGCCAGCCTAGGACATCTGGATCAGCCCCAGCATTTT | CASLGHLDQPQHF